This T cell receptor (beta chain) stems from a study of Graves' ophthalmopathy and Graves' hyperthyroidism. Whole-study findings and limits: Blood contained most expanded thyroid clonotypes exceeding 0.001 frequency.

This CDR3 spans 16 amino acids. Germline-derived CDR1 and CDR2 are MNHEY and SVGAGI. V was trimmed by 6 bases and J by 5 bases, leaving 22 bases between them. The TCR beta CDR3 regions underwent amplification from RNA transcripts. HTBI-primed RT-PCR formed the first round, and a multiplex PCR formed the second. Using its own MiXCR run on the multiplex PCR reads, TCRdb lists one record per CDR3 protein. The sample holds 45,000 to 60,000 distinct CDR3 sequences, 45% to 55% seen once. Ophthalmopathic donors had moderate-to-severe activity, CAS ≥3 and NOSPECS ≥4, with disease that had lasted under 3 months. Orbital computed tomography and thyroid ultrasound, along with TRAb, serum thyroxine and clinical symptoms, underpinned diagnosis. A remark on this clonotype: Its specificity is not known.

The TCR was taken from an adult woman with Graves' ophthalmopathy. The V gene is TRBV6-5, the J gene TRBJ2-5; a possible D gene is TRBD1 (5 bases). Sequencing was performed on peripheral blood. This chain's CDR3 is CASSLGQGFTGETQYF. As DNA, the CDR3 is TGTGCCAGCAGCTTGGGGCAGGGCTTCACCGGGGAGACCCAGTACTTC.